A single sample is the source of the 20 T cell receptor beta chains below, sequenced in a study of blood T cell repertoires in COVID-19 (dated by TCRdb to 2020 to 2022). The method behind the library was the immunoSEQ multiplex PCR assay. This immuneACCESS table, as held by TCRdb, lists in-frame sequences with V and J called but not all clones. Of the missing ones, under half trace to an unresolved V gene in checked studies; the others have no known cause. A total of 120,000 or so clones appear in this sample, 79% of them only once. The ten biggest clones cover 37% of the sample. Source material: peripheral blood. The origin of the receptors is a man aged 35 to 55 with active or convalescent COVID-19.

This clone is a singleton in its sample. The V gene is TRBV6-6, the J gene TRBJ2-5, with 10 bases lining up with TRBD1. Unmatched junction bases numbered 14, after V lost 5 bases and J lost 2 bases. The CDR3 covers 18 residues. Germline CDR1 reads MNHNY; CDR2 reads SVGAGI (reference sequence). CDR3 in amino acids: CASSLLGTGVRSQETQYF. CDR3 DNA: TGTGCCAGCAGTCTCCTCGGGACAGGGGTGCGTTCTCAAGAGACCCAGTACTTC.

The genes are TRBV10-3 and TRBJ1-2, with 7 bases aligning to TRBD1. The CDR3 has 15 amino acids. The V gene end was trimmed by 3 bases and the J gene end by 5 bases; junction bases not matched to a gene: 9. Germline-derived CDR1 and CDR2 are ENHRY and SYGVKD. The CDR3 DNA follows: TGTGCCATCAGTGACTTCGCTGGGACAGATTATGGCTACACCTTC. Translating it yields CAISDFAGTDYGYTF.

J is TRBJ1-5 and V is TRBV4-1, with unresolved D. Germline V gives CDR1 MGHRA, CDR2 YSYEKL. V lost 3 bases and J 3 bases, leaving 9 bases between the germline ends. This CDR3 region has 14 residues. CDR3: CASSHDTNNQPQHF. The CDR3 DNA reads TGCGCCAGCAGCCACGACACCAACAATCAGCCCCAGCATTTT.

The chain has TRBV5-1 and TRBJ2-2; TRBD2 might be the D (5 bases). Per germline, CDR1 SGHRS and CDR2 YFSETQ. The V end was cut by 0 bases, the J end by 7 bases, with 10 bases between. The CDR3 runs to 14 residues. CDR3 region: CASSLVAEVGELFF. The CDR3 DNA is TGCGCCAGCAGCTTGGTGGCGGAGGTCGGGGAGCTGTTTTTT.

The J gene is TRBJ2-1, the V gene TRBV7-3; 8 bases fit TRBD1. V gave up 8 bases and J gave up 7 bases; unmatched junction bases: 13. Germline loops: CDR1 SGHTA, CDR2 FQGTGA. The CDR3 contains 15 residues. Here the CDR3 reads CASSGTGGLVNEQFF. In nucleotides, the CDR3 is TGTGCCAGCTCCGGGACAGGAGGTTTAGTAAATGAGCAGTTCTTC.

V is TRBV6-5 and J is TRBJ1-2; 8 bases line up with TRBD1. V dropped 0 bases and J dropped 1; count of bases not matched to a gene: 1. Germline V gene sequence: CDR1 MNHEY, CDR2 SVGAGI. This CDR3 has 15 amino acids. CDR3 residues: CASSYSGQVNYGYTF. CDR3 in DNA: TGTGCCAGCAGTTACTCGGGACAGGTTAACTATGGCTACACCTTC.

The rearrangement joins TRBV9 to TRBJ2-1; D not resolved. Trimming stripped 0 bases from V and 6 bases from J, with 13 bases between. Looked up from germline, CDR1 is SGDLS and CDR2 is YYNGEE. The CDR3 has 15 residues. DNA for the CDR3: TGTGCCAGCAGCGTAGCCCCCGGCGGCCTCAATGAGCAGTTCTTC. This codes for CASSVAPGGLNEQFF. Supplemented by reference TRBV9 and TRBJ2-1, the full variable domain reads DSGVTQTPKHLITATGQRVTLRCSPRSGDLSVYWYQQSLDQGLQFLIQYYNGEERAKGNILERFSAQQFPDLHSELNLSSLELGDSALYFCASSVAPGGLNEQFFGPGTRLTVL.

The CDR3 protein is CASSLTGNQPQHF. DNA of the CDR3: TGCGCCAGCAGCTTGACAGGGAACCAGCCCCAGCATTTT. This rearrangement joins TRBV5-1 to TRBJ1-5; the D gene is possibly TRBD1 (6 bases). With 1 base removed from V and 7 bases from J, the gap between germline ends came to 9 bases. Germline V gene sequence: CDR1 SGHRS, CDR2 YFSETQ. The CDR3 extends over 13 amino acids.

A remark on this clone: This may be a read error, as it is one base from a much larger clone. The chain carries TRBV9 and TRBJ2-2; D not resolved. CDR1 and CDR2 from the germline V gene are SGDLS and YYNGEE. Trimming shortened V by 0 bases and J by 7 bases, and 4 bases separated the two germline ends. The CDR3 has 12 residues. The CDR3 coding sequence is TGTGCCAGCAGCGTAGTTAGCGGGGAGCTGTTTTTT. It specifies CASSVVSGELFF.

This sequence joins TRBV24-1 and TRBJ1-5; D not resolved. CDR1 and CDR2 (germline): KGHDR, SFDVKD. The CDR3 loop spans 12 amino acids. The V and J ends lost 3 bases and 10 bases respectively, with 9 bases between them. The CDR3, as DNA: TGTGCCACCAGTGATAGCTATAAACCCCAGCATTTT. It is translated as CATSDSYKPQHF.

DNA of the CDR3: TGTGCCAGCACCCCTCCGGGACAGGGGTTCTACACCTTC. Its protein is CASTPPGQGFYTF. V gene TRBV12-3 or TRBV12-4 combines with J gene TRBJ1-2; 10 nucleotides agree with TRBD1. The V segment lost 7 bases and the J segment 10 bases; nucleotides outside the gene matches: 9. The CDR3 covers 13 residues.

The CDR3 DNA sequence: TGTGCCAGCAGTCCCGGGACAGGGCGGCTGATGGATAATTCACCCCTCCACTTT. This sequence encodes CASSPGTGRLMDNSPLHF. The J gene is TRBJ1-6, the V gene TRBV27; 9 positions match TRBD1. CDR1 is MNHEY, CDR2 SMNVEV, per germline (reference sequence). The CDR3 length is 18 residues. Trimming cost V 5 bases and J 5 bases; bases outside gene matches: 13.

The chain links TRBV3-1 (or the pseudogene TRBV3-2) to TRBJ2-3; possible D gene TRBD1, 6 bases. The CDR3 covers 16 residues. CDR1 and CDR2 from the germline V gene are LGHDT and YNNKEL (reference sequence). V lost 4 bases and J 3 bases, leaving 17 bases between the germline ends. The CDR3 sequence is CASSRQGRQGTDTQYF. The CDR3 coding sequence is TGTGCCAGCAGCCGCCAAGGAAGGCAGGGGACAGATACGCAGTATTTT.

This clone was observed once. The junction departs from germline at one end; a sequencing error may be responsible. The genes are TRBV11-2 and TRBJ2-1; D is uncertain. The germline V gene has CDR1 SGHAT and CDR2 FQNNGV. The CDR3 has 14 residues. The CDR3 DNA reads TGTGCCAGCAGCACCGCATCACTCTACCATGAGCAGTTCTTC. It yields the protein CASSTASLYHEQFF.

The rearrangement links TRBV5-1 to TRBJ1-4; weak D call: TRBD1 (6 bases). This CDR3 is built from 14 residues. CDR1 and CDR2 (germline): SGHRS, YFSETQ. V was trimmed by 5 bases and J by 7 bases, leaving 15 bases between them. The CDR3 protein is CASRGSGGGEKLFF. The CDR3 DNA follows: TGCGCCAGCAGGGGATCGGGGGGCGGTGAAAAACTGTTTTTT.

V is TRBV9 and J is TRBJ1-5, with TRBD1 identical over 7 bases. Germline CDR1 is SGDLS and CDR2 is YYNGEE. CDR3 length: 14 residues. Losses at the gene ends were 3 bases for V and 3 bases for J; bases not matched to a gene: 3. The CDR3 DNA sequence: TGTGCCAGCAGCGGGGGACAGATCAATCAGCCCCAGCATTTT. Protein: CASSGGQINQPQHF.

This sequence joins TRBV5-6 and TRBJ2-1; 7 bases align to TRBD2. V shed 4 bases and J 0 bases; nucleotides not matched to a gene: 10. The CDR3 totals 17 residues. The germline CDR1 and CDR2 sequences are SGHDT and YYEEEE. CDR3: CASSRDQLATSYNEQFF. CDR3 coding DNA: TGTGCCAGCAGCCGAGACCAACTAGCGACCTCCTACAATGAGCAGTTCTTC. Full variable domain (outside the CDR3, taken from reference TRBV5-6 and TRBJ2-1): DAGVTQSPTHLIKTRGQQVTLRCSPKSGHDTVSWYQQALGQGPQFIFQYYEEEERQRGNFPDRFSGHQFPNYSSELNVNALLLGDSALYLCASSRDQLATSYNEQFFGPGTRLTVL.

J is TRBJ1-1 and V is TRBV2; D remains unclear. The CDR3 loop spans 13 amino acids. Trimming took 7 bases from V and 1 from J, leaving 10 bases between them. CDR1 and CDR2 (germline): SNHLY, FYNNEI. CDR3 sequence (DNA): TGTGCCAGCAAGATACAGCCGAACACTGAAGCTTTCTTT. Encoded protein: CASKIQPNTEAFF.

V gene TRBV27 combines with J gene TRBJ1-1, with D possibly being TRBD1 (6 bases). This CDR3 is built from 15 residues. Germline-derived CDR1 and CDR2 are MNHEY and SMNVEV (reference sequence). Trimming took 2 bases from V and 3 from J, leaving 13 bases between them. CDR3 protein: CASSLRTAGDTEAFF. The CDR3 DNA is TGTGCCAGCAGTTTAAGGACAGCCGGGGACACTGAAGCTTTCTTT.

The chain carries TRBV12-3 or TRBV12-4 and TRBJ1-1, with D uncertain. Deletions cut 6 bases from V and 5 bases from J, with 13 bases between. The CDR3 is 13 amino acids. The CDR3 loop is CASSSAMRTEAFF. CDR3 nucleotides: TGTGCCAGCAGCTCCGCGATGAGGACTGAAGCTTTCTTT.